A single sample is the source of the 14 T cell receptor beta chains below, sequenced in a study of blood T cells in healthy people across ages. Using a J-beta primer mix together with a sample-barcoded 5' primer, a second PCR was run for roughly 6 to 11 cycles. MiXCR was run by TCRdb on the 5' RACE reads, yielding one entry per CDR3 protein. The sample lists around 780,000 distinct CDR3 sequences; about 56% were seen once. Sequencing was carried out using blood. Every receptor here comes from a man in his forties in good health.

V is TRBV28 and J is TRBJ1-5; no firm D call. V was clipped by 9 bases and J by 8 bases, with 14 bases between them. This CDR3 spans 12 amino acids. Germline values: CDR1 MDHEN, CDR2 SYDVKM. The CDR3 is CASRMVGEPQHF. CDR3 nucleotide sequence: TGTGCCAGTCGGATGGTTGGGGAGCCCCAGCATTTT.

This clonotype was detected a few times. The chain carries TRBV2 and TRBJ1-1; 9 positions agree with TRBD1. The V segment lost 7 bases and the J segment 2 bases; nucleotides outside the gene matches: 11. Germline CDR1 and CDR2: SNHLY and FYNNEI. The CDR3 is 16 residues long. Here the CDR3 DNA reads TGTGCCAGCAAACCGGGACAGGGTGGGGCAAACACTGAAGCTTTCTTT. Its protein product is CASKPGQGGANTEAFF.

The V and J genes are TRBV21-1 and TRBJ2-7; whether TRBD1, the table's D call, matches the DNA was not checked. TRBV21-1 is labeled a pseudogene. The CDR3 runs 15 residues. This CDR3 is CASSSRGGSAYEQYF. The DNA of the CDR3 is TGTGCCAGCAGCAGTAGGGGGGGGTCAGCCTACGAGCAGTACTTC.

The chain recombines TRBV13 with TRBJ2-5, with D unresolved. The J call may be wrong; the DNA end is better matched by TRBJ2-7. The CDR3 has 12 amino acids. Germline CDR1 reads PRHDT; CDR2 reads FYEKMQ (reference sequence). The CDR3 nucleotides are TGTGCCAGCAGCTCGAGCTCGGGCGAGCAGTACTTC. This codes for CASSSSSGEQYF.

The chain combines TRBV29-1 with TRBJ2-1; D unresolved. The CDR3 contains 14 residues. Germline CDR1 reads SQVTM; CDR2 reads ANQGSEA. The V and J ends lost 8 bases and 0 bases respectively, with 14 bases between them. The CDR3 loop reads CSTRASSSYNEQFF. CDR3 nucleotide sequence: TGCAGCACCAGAGCTTCGAGCTCCTACAATGAGCAGTTCTTC.

This clonotype was counted a few times. This chain joins TRBV20-1 and TRBJ2-3; D is uncertain. Germline V gene lookup returns CDR1 DFQATT and CDR2 SNEGSKA (reference sequence). This CDR3 has 16 residues. V was trimmed by 3 bases and J by 0 bases, leaving 16 bases between them. CDR3 DNA sequence: TGCAGTGCTAGCCTGGCGGACGCTACTAGCACAGATACGCAGTATTTT. Amino acid sequence: CSASLADATSTDTQYF.

This chain joins TRBV12-3 or TRBV12-4 and TRBJ2-7, with 11 bases fitting TRBD2. Trimming removed 7 bases from V and 3 bases from J; junction bases left unmatched: 8. The CDR3 totals 15 residues. Here the CDR3 reads CASTKRGTSGYEQYF. CDR3 sequence (DNA): TGTGCCAGCACCAAGAGAGGGACTAGCGGCTACGAGCAGTACTTC.

The sample holds a few counts of this clonotype. The chain joins TRBV4-1 to TRBJ2-5, with 13 nucleotides matching TRBD2. This CDR3 spans 17 amino acids. Germline loops: CDR1 MGHRA, CDR2 YSYEKL. The trim removed 2 bases at V and 5 bases at J, leaving 8 bases unmatched. The CDR3 spells CASSQTTSGGYGETQYF. The CDR3 nucleotides read TGCGCCAGCAGCCAAACGACTAGCGGGGGGTATGGGGAGACCCAGTACTTC.

This chain connects TRBV14 to TRBJ2-3; D gene unclear. From germline, CDR1 is SGHDN and CDR2 FVKESK. V lost 4 bases, J lost 5 bases, and 13 bases lay in between. The CDR3 extends over 14 amino acids. In nucleotides, the CDR3 is TGTGCCAGCAGCCCTGTGACTGGGGAAGATACGCAGTATTTT. This gives the protein CASSPVTGEDTQYF.

This chain connects TRBV7-2 to TRBJ2-5; 8 positions match TRBD2. CDR1 SGHTA and CDR2 FQGNSA come from the germline V gene. This CDR3 is 13 amino acids long. V shed 7 bases, J shed 1 base, and the junction held 2 bases outside the gene matches. The CDR3 here is CASTLAAQETQYF. As DNA, the CDR3 is TGTGCCAGCACACTAGCGGCCCAAGAGACCCAGTACTTC.

This clonotype has just a few counts. The chain couples TRBV20-1 to TRBJ2-7; D is possibly TRBD2 (6 bases). Germline-derived CDR1 and CDR2 are DFQATT and SNEGSKA (reference sequence). This CDR3 has 15 amino acids. The V and J ends lost 6 bases and 1 base respectively, with 19 bases between them. The CDR3 coding sequence is TGCAGTGCGGGACTTGGGGAGTCCCCATCCTACGAGCAGTACTTC. As protein: CSAGLGESPSYEQYF.

The chain joins TRBV6-1 to TRBJ1-4, with 9 bases aligning to TRBD1. The CDR3 spans 15 residues. Germline CDR1 and CDR2: MNHNS and SASEGT. The junction had 4 bases not matched to a gene; V was cut back by 1 base and J by 7 bases. The CDR3 region is CASSEEGQGSEKLFF. CDR3 coding DNA: TGTGCCAGCAGTGAAGAGGGACAGGGAAGTGAAAAACTGTTTTTT.

This clonotype has only a few counts. The rearrangement uses TRBV7-2 and TRBJ2-7; 11 bases map to TRBD1. Germline loops: CDR1 SGHTA, CDR2 FQGNSA. The junction had 7 bases not matched to a gene; V was cut back by 3 bases and J by 6 bases. This CDR3 has 15 amino acids. The CDR3 spells CASSFWTGGAGEQYF. CDR3 DNA: TGTGCCAGCAGCTTTTGGACAGGGGGCGCGGGCGAGCAGTACTTC.

CDR3 bases: TGTGCCATTCAGGGGTTCTTCTATGGCTACACCTTC. This sequence encodes CAIQGFFYGYTF. The V gene is TRBV12-3 or TRBV12-4, the J gene TRBJ1-2; tentative D call: TRBD1 (6 bases). V dropped 10 bases and J dropped 4 bases, with 13 bases sitting between them. CDR3 size: 12 residues.